The present entry profiles one TCR beta chain with its context. Antigen unknown. This sample was included in a study of T cells in Graves' hyperthyroidism and ophthalmopathy. General observations from the study: Separation of ophthalmopathy from stable hyperthyroidism was achieved by a 13 V-J model. The model anticipated ophthalmopathy a median around six months pre-onset.

The V gene's germline CDR1 is KGHDR and CDR2 SFDVKD. Germline trimming cut 3 bases from V and 7 bases from J; bases unmatched to any gene: 9. The CDR3 consists of 15 residues. TCR beta CDR3 region amplification was performed from RNA transcripts. The HTBI primer set drove a first-round RT-PCR of the TCR CDR3. One entry per CDR3 protein results from TCRdb running MiXCR on the multiplex PCR reads. The table has a few hundred thousand distinct CDR3 sequences, 40% to 55% seen once. Exclusion of patients followed from uncontrolled infection, other autoimmune disease, pregnancy or lactation. On the basis of clinical symptoms, serum thyroxine and TRAb, thyroid ultrasound and orbital computed tomography, diagnoses were made.

The TCR was taken from a woman aged 18-29 years with Graves' hyperthyroidism. Input material: peripheral blood or thyroid tissue (not recorded which). This sequence joins TRBV24-1 and TRBJ1-2, with 8 bases that match TRBD1. CDR3 region: CATSDPSTGDLGYTF. The CDR3 nucleotides are TGTGCCACCAGTGATCCTTCGACAGGGGATCTTGGCTACACCTTC.